The clone carrying this T cell receptor beta chain was counted between two and nine times. The record originates from a study of cytomegalovirus exposure and HLA in healthy donors. V shed 3 bases and J 7 bases; nucleotides not matched to a gene: 12. CDR3 size: 18 residues. The germline gives CDR1 SGHRS, CDR2 YFSETQ. In the PCR, 60 Vbeta and 13 Jbeta primers were used. Data came from immunoSEQ multiplex PCR; TCRdb stores just in-frame clones and leaves some out. The data show some 100,000 clones, roughly four fifths seen once. This sequence was found in a man between 45 and 60 years old in good health and CMV-seropositive. The material sequenced was PBMCs. The chain couples TRBV5-1 to TRBJ2-3; the match to TRBD2 covers 15 bases. CDR3: CASSSLGLAGGRLNTQYF. The CDR3 coding sequence is TGCGCCAGCAGCTCGTTAGGACTAGCGGGAGGGCGATTGAATACGCAGTATTTT.